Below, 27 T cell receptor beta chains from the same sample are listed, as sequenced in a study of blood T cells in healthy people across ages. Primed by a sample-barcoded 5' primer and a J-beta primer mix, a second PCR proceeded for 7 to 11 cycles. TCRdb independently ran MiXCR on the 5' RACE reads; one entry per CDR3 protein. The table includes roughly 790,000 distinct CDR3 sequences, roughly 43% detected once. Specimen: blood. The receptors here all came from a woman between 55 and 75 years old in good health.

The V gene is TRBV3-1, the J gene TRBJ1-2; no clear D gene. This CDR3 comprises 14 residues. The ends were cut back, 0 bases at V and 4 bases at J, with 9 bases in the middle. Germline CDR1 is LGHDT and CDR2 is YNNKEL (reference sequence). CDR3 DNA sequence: TGTGCCAGCAGCCAAGAAGGAGCAGGCTATGGCTACACCTTC. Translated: CASSQEGAGYGYTF.

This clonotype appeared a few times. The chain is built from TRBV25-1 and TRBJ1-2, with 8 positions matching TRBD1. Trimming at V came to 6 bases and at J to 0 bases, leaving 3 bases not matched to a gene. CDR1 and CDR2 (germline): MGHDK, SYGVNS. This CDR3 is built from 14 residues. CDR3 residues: CASSDRGSNYGYTF. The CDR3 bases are TGTGCCAGCAGCGACAGGGGTTCTAACTATGGCTACACCTTC.

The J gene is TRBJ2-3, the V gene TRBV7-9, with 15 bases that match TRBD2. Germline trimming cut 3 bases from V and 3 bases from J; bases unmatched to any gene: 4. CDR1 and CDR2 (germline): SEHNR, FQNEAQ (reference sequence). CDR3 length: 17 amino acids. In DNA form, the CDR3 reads TGTGCCAGCAGCTTGGGGACTAGCGGGGGGCCGACAGATACGCAGTATTTT. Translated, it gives CASSLGTSGGPTDTQYF. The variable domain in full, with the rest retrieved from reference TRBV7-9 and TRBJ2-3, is DTGVSQNPRHKITKRGQNVTFRCDPISEHNRLYWYRQTLGQGPEFLTYFQNEAQLEKSRLLSDRFSAERPKGSFSTLEIQRTEQGDSAMYLCASSLGTSGGPTDTQYFGPGTRLTVL.

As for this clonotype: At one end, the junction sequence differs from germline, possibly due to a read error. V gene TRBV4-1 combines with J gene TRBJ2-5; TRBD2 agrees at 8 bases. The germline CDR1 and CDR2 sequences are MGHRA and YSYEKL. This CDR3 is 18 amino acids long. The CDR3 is CASSPHGGAANVEESQYF. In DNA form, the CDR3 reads TGCGCCAGCAGCCCTCACGGGGGGGCGGCGAATGTGGAAGAGTCCCAGTACTTC.

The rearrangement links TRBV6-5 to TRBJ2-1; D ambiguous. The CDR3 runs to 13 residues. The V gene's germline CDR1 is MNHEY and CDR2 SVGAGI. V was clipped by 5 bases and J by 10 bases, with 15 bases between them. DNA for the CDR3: TGTGCCAGCAGTCCAGTGGGTTTCTACGAGCAGTTCTTC. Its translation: CASSPVGFYEQFF.

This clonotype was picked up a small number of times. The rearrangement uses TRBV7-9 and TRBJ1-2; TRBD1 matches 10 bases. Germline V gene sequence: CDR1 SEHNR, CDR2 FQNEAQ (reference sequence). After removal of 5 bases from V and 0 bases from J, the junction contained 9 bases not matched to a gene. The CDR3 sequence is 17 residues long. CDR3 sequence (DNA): TGTGCCAGCAGCCAAGCCGGGACAGGGGCTGCTAACTATGGCTACACCTTC. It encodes CASSQAGTGAANYGYTF.

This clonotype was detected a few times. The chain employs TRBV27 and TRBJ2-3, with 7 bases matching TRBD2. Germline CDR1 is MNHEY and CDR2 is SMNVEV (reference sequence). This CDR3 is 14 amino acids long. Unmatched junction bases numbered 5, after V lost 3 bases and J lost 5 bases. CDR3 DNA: TGTGCCAGCAGTTTTGACGCGGGAGTAGATACGCAGTATTTT. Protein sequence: CASSFDAGVDTQYF.

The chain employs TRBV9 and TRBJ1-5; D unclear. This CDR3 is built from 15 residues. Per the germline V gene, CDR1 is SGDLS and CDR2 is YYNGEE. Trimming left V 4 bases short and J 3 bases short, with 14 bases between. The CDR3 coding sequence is TGTGCCAGCAGCCCGACGCTAAATATCAATCAGCCCCAGCATTTT. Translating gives CASSPTLNINQPQHF.

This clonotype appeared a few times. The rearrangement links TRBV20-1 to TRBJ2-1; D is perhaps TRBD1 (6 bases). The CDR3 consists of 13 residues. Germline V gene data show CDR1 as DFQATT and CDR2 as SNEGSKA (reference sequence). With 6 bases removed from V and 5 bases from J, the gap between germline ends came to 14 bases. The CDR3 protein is CSAQTGLNNEQFF. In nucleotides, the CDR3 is TGCAGTGCCCAGACAGGACTCAACAATGAGCAGTTCTTC.

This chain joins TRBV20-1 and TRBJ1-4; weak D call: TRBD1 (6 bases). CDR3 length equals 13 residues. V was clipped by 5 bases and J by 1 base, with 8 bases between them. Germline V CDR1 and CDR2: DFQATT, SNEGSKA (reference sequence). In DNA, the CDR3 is TGCAGTGCTTCGACAGGAACTAATGAAAAACTGTTTTTT. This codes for CSASTGTNEKLFF.

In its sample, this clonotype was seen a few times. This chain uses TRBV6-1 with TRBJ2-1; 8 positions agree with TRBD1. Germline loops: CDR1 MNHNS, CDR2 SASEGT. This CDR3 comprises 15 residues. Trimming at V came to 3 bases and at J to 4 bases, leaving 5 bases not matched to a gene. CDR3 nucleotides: TGTGCCAGCAGTGATGGACAGGGAATTTACAATGAGCAGTTCTTC. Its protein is CASSDGQGIYNEQFF.

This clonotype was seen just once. CDR3 amino acids: CASSPVGRGLSYNEQFF. For the CDR3, the DNA is TGTGCCAGCAGCCCCGTAGGCAGGGGGCTTTCCTACAATGAGCAGTTCTTC. The rearrangement links TRBV7-2 to TRBJ2-1, with 8 nucleotides matching TRBD1. Germline assignment: CDR1 SGHTA and CDR2 FQGNSA. V shed 5 bases, J shed 1 base, and the junction held 10 bases outside the gene matches. The length of the CDR3 is 17 residues.

The CDR3: CSAPEWEGGGYTF. The CDR3 DNA follows: TGCAGTGCCCCGGAGTGGGAGGGTGGGGGCTACACCTTC. This chain connects TRBV20-1 to TRBJ1-2; the D is unclear. CDR3 size: 13 residues. Germline CDR1 DFQATT, CDR2 SNEGSKA (reference sequence). Trimming cost V 6 bases and J 8 bases, with 19 bases left between them.

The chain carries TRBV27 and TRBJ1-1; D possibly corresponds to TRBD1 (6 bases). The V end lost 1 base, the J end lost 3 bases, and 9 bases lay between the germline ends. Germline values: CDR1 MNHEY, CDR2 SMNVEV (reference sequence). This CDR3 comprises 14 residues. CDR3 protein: CASSLLGGYTEAFF. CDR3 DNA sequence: TGTGCCAGCAGTTTATTAGGGGGGTACACTGAAGCTTTCTTT.

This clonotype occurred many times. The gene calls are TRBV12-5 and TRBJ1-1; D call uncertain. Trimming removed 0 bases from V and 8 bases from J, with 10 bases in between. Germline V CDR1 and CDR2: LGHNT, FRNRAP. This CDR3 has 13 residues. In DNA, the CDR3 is TGTGCTAGTGGTTTGGTAGACCCCCCGGAAGCTTTCTTT. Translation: CASGLVDPPEAFF.

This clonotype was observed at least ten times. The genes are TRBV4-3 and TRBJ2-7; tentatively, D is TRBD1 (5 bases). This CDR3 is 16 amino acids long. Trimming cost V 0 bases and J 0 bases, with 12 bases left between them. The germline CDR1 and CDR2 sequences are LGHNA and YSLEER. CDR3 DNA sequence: TGCGCCAGCAGCCAAGAATGGAGACAGTCCTCCTACGAGCAGTACTTC. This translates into CASSQEWRQSSYEQYF.

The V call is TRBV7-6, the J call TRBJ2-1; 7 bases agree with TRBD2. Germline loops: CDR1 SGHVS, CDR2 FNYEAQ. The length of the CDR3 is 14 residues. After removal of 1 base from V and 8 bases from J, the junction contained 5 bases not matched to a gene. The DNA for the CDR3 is TGTGCCAGCAGCTTAGGACGAGGGAGGGATGAGCAGTTCTTC. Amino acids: CASSLGRGRDEQFF.

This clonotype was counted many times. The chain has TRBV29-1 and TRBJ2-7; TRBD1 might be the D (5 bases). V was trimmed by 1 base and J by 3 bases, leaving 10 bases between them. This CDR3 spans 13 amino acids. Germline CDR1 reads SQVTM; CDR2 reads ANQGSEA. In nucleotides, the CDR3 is TGCAGCGTTGAAGGGCGTCAGGGCTACGAGCAGTACTTC. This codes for CSVEGRQGYEQYF.

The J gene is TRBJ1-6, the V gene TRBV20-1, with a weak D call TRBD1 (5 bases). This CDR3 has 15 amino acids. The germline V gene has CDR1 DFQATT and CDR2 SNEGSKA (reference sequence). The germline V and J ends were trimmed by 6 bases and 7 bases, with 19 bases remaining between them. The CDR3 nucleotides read TGCAGTGCCCCACCAGTGGGGGGAGAAAATTCACCCCTCCACTTT. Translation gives CSAPPVGGENSPLHF.

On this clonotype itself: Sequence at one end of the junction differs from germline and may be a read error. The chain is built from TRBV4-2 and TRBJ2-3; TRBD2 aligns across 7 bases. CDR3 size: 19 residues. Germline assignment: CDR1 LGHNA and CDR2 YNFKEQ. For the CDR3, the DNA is TGTGCCAGCAGCCAAGAGCTGGCTAGCGGATACACTAGCACAGATACGCTGTATTTT. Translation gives CASSQELASGYTSTDTLYF.

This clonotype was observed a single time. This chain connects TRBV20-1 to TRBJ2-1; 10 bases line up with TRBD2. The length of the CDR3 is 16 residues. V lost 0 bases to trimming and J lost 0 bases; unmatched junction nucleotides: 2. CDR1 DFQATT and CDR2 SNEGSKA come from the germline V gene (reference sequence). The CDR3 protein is CSAREASGSSYNEQFF. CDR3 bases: TGCAGTGCTAGAGAGGCTAGCGGGAGCTCCTACAATGAGCAGTTCTTC.

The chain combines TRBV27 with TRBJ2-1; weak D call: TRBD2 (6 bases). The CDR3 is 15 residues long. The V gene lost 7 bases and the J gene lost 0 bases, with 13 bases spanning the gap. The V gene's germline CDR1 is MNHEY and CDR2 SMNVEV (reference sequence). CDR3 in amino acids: CASNPGVISYNEQFF. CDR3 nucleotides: TGTGCCAGCAACCCGGGAGTTATCTCCTACAATGAGCAGTTCTTC.

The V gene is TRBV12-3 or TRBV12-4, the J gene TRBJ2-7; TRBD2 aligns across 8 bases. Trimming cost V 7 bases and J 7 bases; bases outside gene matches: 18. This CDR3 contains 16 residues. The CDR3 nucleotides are TGTGCCAGCAAACTACTCGGGGGGGCGACCTACAATGAGCAGTACTTC. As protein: CASKLLGGATYNEQYF.

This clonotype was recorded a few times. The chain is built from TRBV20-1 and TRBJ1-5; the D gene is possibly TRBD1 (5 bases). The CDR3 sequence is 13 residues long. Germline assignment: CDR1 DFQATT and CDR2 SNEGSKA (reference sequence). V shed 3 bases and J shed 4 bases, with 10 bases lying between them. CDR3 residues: CSASGTLNQPQHF. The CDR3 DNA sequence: TGCAGTGCTAGTGGGACCCTGAATCAGCCCCAGCATTTT.

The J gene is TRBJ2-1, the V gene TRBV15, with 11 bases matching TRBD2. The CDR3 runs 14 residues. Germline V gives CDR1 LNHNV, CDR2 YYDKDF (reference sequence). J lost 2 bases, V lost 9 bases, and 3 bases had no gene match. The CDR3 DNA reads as TGTGCCACAGGGACTAGCGGAGCCTACAATGAGCAGTTCTTC. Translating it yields CATGTSGAYNEQFF.

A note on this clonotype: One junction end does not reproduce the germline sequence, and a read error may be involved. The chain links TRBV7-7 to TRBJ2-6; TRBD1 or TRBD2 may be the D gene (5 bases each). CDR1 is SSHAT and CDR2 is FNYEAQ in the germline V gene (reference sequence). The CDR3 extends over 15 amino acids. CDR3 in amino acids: CASSPEGPGANVLTF. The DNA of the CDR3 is TGTGCTAGCAGCCCAGAGGGGCCTGGGGCCAACGTCCTGACTTTC.

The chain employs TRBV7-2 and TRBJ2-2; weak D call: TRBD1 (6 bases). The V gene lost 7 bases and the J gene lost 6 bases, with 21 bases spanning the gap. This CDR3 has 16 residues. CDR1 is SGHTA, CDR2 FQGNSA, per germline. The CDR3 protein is CASTRRGAVLPGELFF. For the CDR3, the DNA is TGTGCCAGCACTCGCAGGGGCGCAGTCTTACCCGGGGAGCTGTTTTTT.